This T cell receptor (beta chain) comes out of a study of cytomegalovirus exposure and HLA in healthy donors. Of note for this clone: As yet, its antigen is unknown.

PCR involved 60 Vbeta and 13 Jbeta primers. The assay was immunoSEQ multiplex PCR, and TCRdb's table has in-frame clones only and misses some. The data show over 150,000 clones, roughly 84% seen once. V trimming: 2 bases; J trimming: 6 bases; junction bases outside the gene matches: 8. CDR1 SGHKS and CDR2 YYEKEE come from the germline V gene (reference sequence). This CDR3 region has 14 residues. Points from the study as a whole: In vitro data verified a few CMV-associated chains as specific for CMV antigens.

The sequence was obtained from a boy aged 2 to 10 in good health and CMV-seronegative. The sample consisted of PBMCs. The chain carries TRBV5-5 and TRBJ2-7; 7 nucleotides agree with TRBD2. CDR3 nucleotide sequence: TGTGCCAGCAGCTTTGGGGTCGGGGGGACCGAGCAGTACTTC. Translated: CASSFGVGGTEQYF.